This T cell receptor (beta chain) was profiled in a study of T cell responses to AZD1222 COVID-19 vaccine. Overall study: Pooling covered second doses at about 4 or about 12 weeks. Study conclusions and caveats: Of spike-specific TCRs, nearly half reportedly target regions left unmutated in variants.

The repertoire was sequenced with immunoSEQ multiplex PCR; TCRdb's copy has only in-frame clones and lacks some. The table includes under 200,000 clones, approximately 90% detected once. V was cut by 2 bases and J by 0 bases, with 8 bases left in between. There are 16 residues in the CDR3. CDR1 is MNHNY and CDR2 is SVGAGI in the germline V gene (reference sequence). About this clone itself: Its specificity is unknown.

The V and J genes are TRBV6-6 and TRBJ1-6; D is undetermined. This material consisted of peripheral blood, taken on day 0 of AZD1222 vaccination. This TCR came from an adult in good health. CDR3 nucleotides: TGTGCCAGCAGTTACCTCATTAGCTCCTATAATTCACCCCTCCACTTT. This codes for CASSYLISSYNSPLHF.